The sequence of this TCR beta chain was determined in a study of blood T cell repertoires in COVID-19 (dated by TCRdb to the early 2020s). For the study in its entirety: Samples covering the acute and convalescent phases of COVID-19 were provided by collaborators in the United States, Italy and Spain. HLA class I and class II types, where available, came from metadata supplied by the sample provider rather than from assay-based typing. A de-identified subject ID, COVID-19 status, age in years and sex were almost always included in the sample metadata. The prospective study material was composed of cDNA or gDNA derived from T cells, B-cell-depleted T cells, or PBMCs. The dataset comprised deeply sampled blood TCRbeta repertoires from subjects exposed to, actively infected with, or recovered from COVID-19. The samples were drawn from two sources: the first 160 participants of the ongoing ImmuneRACE study, and 1,000 to 1,500 subjects contributed by 6 global collaborators. The repertoires were released in a freely available public database intended as a resource for research on the immune response to SARS-CoV-2. The full study reports these points: Clinical and demographic metadata were provided uncurated, with the amount varying by source and participant.

The immunoSEQ Assay, a bias-controlled multiplex PCR, was used to amplify TCRbeta CDR3 regions from genomic DNA. The paper's data handling went like this. The number of nucleated cells in each sample was estimated by amplification of reference gene primers within the assay. To quantify the absolute abundance of each unique TCRbeta CDR3 rearrangement, sequence reads were collapsed and filtered. Productive Simpson clonality was computed per sample as the square root of Simpson's diversity index over productive rearrangements. TCRdb re-hosts the immuneACCESS table, in-frame sequences only. Its copies lack some clones; in the studies checked, an unresolved V gene accounts for under half of them, and the cause for the rest is not known. Clone size and the V and J calls come from that table; the DNA yielded D and trimming. A total of 100,000 to 150,000 clones appear in this sample, around 85% of them only once. The ten largest clones capture about a sixth of the sample.

One collaborating source in Seattle enrolled patients during active infection and followed them longitudinally through the course of disease. The collaborating institutions used their own protocols to collect whole blood in K2EDTA tubes. Collaborator samples were shipped for TCRbeta analysis as frozen whole blood, isolated PBMCs, or DNA extracted from either sample type. This clone is a singleton in its sample. What this receptor recognizes is not known. Base-call qualities are not available, and no considerably larger clone is one nucleotide away. Sequencing used peripheral blood. This TCR came from a man aged 30 to 39 with COVID-19, enrolled during active disease.

The CDR3 region: CASSYKGGTEAFF. The DNA sequence reads TGTGCCAGCAGTTACAAAGGGGGCACTGAAGCTTTCTTT. The receptor chain draws on TRBV6-5 and TRBJ1-1; the D gene is possibly TRBD1, with 6 bases matching. From the cysteine through the phenylalanine, the CDR3 covers 13 amino acids. The entry retains the CDR3 DNA only, 39 bases that are in frame from base 1. V is reduced by 2 bases and J by 4 bases, leaving a spacing of 8 bases between them. The germline V gene encodes CDR1 MNHEY and CDR2 SVGAGI.